This TCR beta chain was identified during a study of blood T cell repertoires in COVID-19. Study-wide context: Samples representing acute and convalescent COVID-19 were sourced from the United States, Italy and Spain. PBMCs, B-cell-depleted T cells, or T cells were the source of the cDNA or gDNA that made up the material.

Sequencing was performed with immunoSEQ multiplex PCR; in TCRdb, only in-frame clones are kept and a portion is missing. The data hold approximately 150,000 clones, with around 87% observed a single time. V was trimmed by 1 base and J by 0 bases, leaving 13 bases between them. Germline CDR1 reads SGHVS; CDR2 reads FQNEAQ. This CDR3 has 16 residues. Recruited during active infection, patients (from Seattle) were subsequently followed longitudinally. The source is a man aged 18-30 years with COVID-19, enrolled during active disease. This chain uses TRBV7-8 with TRBJ2-7; a possible D gene is TRBD2 (6 bases). Material: peripheral blood. CDR3 nucleotide sequence: TGTGCCAGCAGCTTAGAACGGGGGAGTCCCTCCTACGAGCAGTACTTC. Encoded protein: CASSLERGSPSYEQYF.